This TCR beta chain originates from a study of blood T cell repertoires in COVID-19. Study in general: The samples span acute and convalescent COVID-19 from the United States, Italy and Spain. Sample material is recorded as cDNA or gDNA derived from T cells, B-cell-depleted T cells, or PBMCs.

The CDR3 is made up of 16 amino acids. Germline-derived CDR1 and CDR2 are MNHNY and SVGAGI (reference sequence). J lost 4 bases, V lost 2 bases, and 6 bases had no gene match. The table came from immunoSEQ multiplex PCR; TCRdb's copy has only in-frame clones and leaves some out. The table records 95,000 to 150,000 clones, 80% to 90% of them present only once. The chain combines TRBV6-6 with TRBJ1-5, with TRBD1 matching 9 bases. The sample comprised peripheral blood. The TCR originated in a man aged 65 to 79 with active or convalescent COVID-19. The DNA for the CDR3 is TGTGCCAGCAGTTACCTAGGACAGGGGCCTAATCAGCCCCAGCATTTT. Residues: CASSYLGQGPNQPQHF.